Listed here are 5 T cell receptor beta chains from one sample, sequenced in a study of vaccination and CD4 T cells after COVID-19. No antigen has been assigned to these receptors. The Oncomine TCR Beta short-read assay was applied to DNA of cultured CD4+ T cells. TCRdb re-called the PCR reads through MiXCR, storing one row per CDR3 protein. The repertoire has around 14,000 distinct CDR3 sequences, around 70% of them found once; the top ten carry about a tenth. Treatment given: roughly 11-day PBMC culture with coronavirus spike peptide pools or control peptides (ViraFEST assay). Specimen: CD4+ T cells from blood, cultured in vitro. The receptor set was obtained from a human donor who had recovered from COVID-19.

V and J are TRBV6-1 and TRBJ1-1; the D is unclear. Germline-derived CDR1 and CDR2 are MNHNS and SASEGT. Trimming pared 2 bases from V and 0 bases from J, leaving 10 bases between. The CDR3 extends over 15 amino acids. The CDR3 DNA follows: TGTGCCAGCAGTGAATCCGGGAGATTGAACACTGAAGCTTTCTTT. Translated: CASSESGRLNTEAFF.

This clonotype was seen only a few times. The chain joins TRBV7-2 to TRBJ1-5; unclear D gene. Trimming removed 0 bases at V and 3 bases at J, with 12 bases between. The CDR3 is made up of 16 amino acids. Germline lookup yields CDR1 SGHTA and CDR2 FQGNSA. For the CDR3, the DNA is TGTGCCAGCAGCTTAGCAGGTGGACTTTTCAATCAGCCCCAGCATTTT. Encoded protein: CASSLAGGLFNQPQHF.

In this sample, this clonotype turned up a few times. This chain uses TRBV20-1 with TRBJ2-6; TRBD2 is a possible D gene (5 bases). Germline V lookup: CDR1 DFQATT, CDR2 SNEGSKA (reference sequence). V was shortened by 3 bases and J by 0 bases, with 9 bases between the two germline ends. This CDR3 contains 15 residues. In DNA, the CDR3 is TGCAGTGCTAGGACGGGATTCTCTGGGGCCAACGTCCTGACTTTC. Amino acids: CSARTGFSGANVLTF.

This chain connects TRBV24-1 to TRBJ2-3; 9 positions match TRBD1. Germline CDR1 and CDR2: KGHDR and SFDVKD. Trimming removed 2 bases from V and 5 bases from J; junction bases left unmatched: 7. This CDR3 has 16 residues. In DNA, the CDR3 is TGTGCCACCAGTGATTACTTGGGACAGGGCAGAGATACGCAGTATTTT. Its translation is CATSDYLGQGRDTQYF.

The chain links TRBV15 to TRBJ2-3; 10 bases are shared with TRBD2. With V trimmed by 3 bases and J by 7 bases, 7 bases remained unmatched. From germline, CDR1 is LNHNV and CDR2 YYDKDF (reference sequence). The CDR3 is made up of 15 amino acids. This CDR3 is CATSSPAGGVNTQYF. In DNA form, the CDR3 reads TGTGCCACCAGCAGCCCAGCGGGAGGGGTGAATACGCAGTATTTT. Looking up the rest from reference TRBV15 and TRBJ2-3 gives the full variable domain: DAMVIQNPRYQVTQFGKPVTLSCSQTLNHNVMYWYQQKSSQAPKLLFHYYDKDFNNEADTPDNFQSRRPNTSFCFLDIRSPGLGDTAMYLCATSSPAGGVNTQYFGPGTRLTVL.